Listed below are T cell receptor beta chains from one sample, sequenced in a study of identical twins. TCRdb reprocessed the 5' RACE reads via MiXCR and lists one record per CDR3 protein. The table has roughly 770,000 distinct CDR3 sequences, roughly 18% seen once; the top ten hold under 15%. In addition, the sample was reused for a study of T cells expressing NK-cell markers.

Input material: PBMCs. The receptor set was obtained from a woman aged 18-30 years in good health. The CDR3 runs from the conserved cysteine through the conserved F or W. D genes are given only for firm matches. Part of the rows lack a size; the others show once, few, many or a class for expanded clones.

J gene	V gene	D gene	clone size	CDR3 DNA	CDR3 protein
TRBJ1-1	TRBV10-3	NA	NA	TGTGCCATCAGTGAGATGGAAGGCACTGAAGCTTTCTTT	CAISEMEGTEAFF
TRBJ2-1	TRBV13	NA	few	TGTGCCAGCACCTTCCTGGGAGGGGGCGCCCGAATTGAGCAGTTCTTC	CASTFLGGGARIEQFF
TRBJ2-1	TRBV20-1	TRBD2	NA	TGCAGTGCTAGAGTGTCTAGCGGGGGCTATGAGCAGTTCTTC	CSARVSSGGYEQFF
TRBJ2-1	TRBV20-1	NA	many	TGCAGTGCCATGGGTCGGGACAACAATGAGCAGTTCTTC	CSAMGRDNNEQFF
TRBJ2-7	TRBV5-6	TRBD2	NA	TGTGCCAGCAGCTTTTTCCTAGCGGGGGCGTCCTACGAGCAGTACTTC	CASSFFLAGASYEQYF
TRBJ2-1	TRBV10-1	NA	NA	TGCGCCAGCAGTGAGCCTGCGTCCAATGAGCAGTTCTTC	CASSEPASNEQFF
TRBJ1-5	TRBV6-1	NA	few	TGTGCCAGCTTCGGACAGTGGAGCAATCAGCCCCAGCATTTT	CASFGQWSNQPQHF
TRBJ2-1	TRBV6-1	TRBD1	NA	TGTGCCAGCAGTGAACCGGGACAGCCATACAATGAGCAGTTCTTC	CASSEPGQPYNEQFF
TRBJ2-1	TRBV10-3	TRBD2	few	TGTGCCATCGGGGGACTAGCGGTCTACAATGAGCAGTTCTTC	CAIGGLAVYNEQFF
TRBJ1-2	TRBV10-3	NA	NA	TGTGCCATCAGCCCTGTTGGTACGAGTGGCTACACCTTC	CAISPVGTSGYTF
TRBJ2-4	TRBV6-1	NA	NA	TGTGCCAGCGTGGATCGGAGTTCCAAAAACATTCAGTACTTC	CASVDRSSKNIQYF
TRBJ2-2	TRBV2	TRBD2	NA	TGTGCCAGCAGTCTCAGCGGGGGCGCGACTTGGGCCGGGGAGCTGTTTTTT	CASSLSGGATWAGELFF
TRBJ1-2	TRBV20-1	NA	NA	TGCAGTGCTCCTATCGTCGACAGAGCCTATGGCTACACCTTC	CSAPIVDRAYGYTF
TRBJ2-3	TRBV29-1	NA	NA	TGCAGCGTTGAAGATCAAGCACCATACACAGATACGCAGTATTTT	CSVEDQAPYTDTQYF
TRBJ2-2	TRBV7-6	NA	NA	TGTGCCAGCAGCCCGAGGGGTCCGACTATCAGTCCCACCGGGGAGCTGTTTTTT	CASSPRGPTISPTGELFF
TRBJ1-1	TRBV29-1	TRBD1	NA	TGCAGCGTTAGGCCGGGACAGGGGGCGCCCACTGAAGCTTTCTTT	CSVRPGQGAPTEAFF
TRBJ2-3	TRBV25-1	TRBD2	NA	TGTGCCAGCAGTGAATCCCTAGCGGGCACAGATACGCAGTATTTT	CASSESLAGTDTQYF
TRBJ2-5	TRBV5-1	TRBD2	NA	TGCGCCAGCCGGACTAGCGGGGTTCAACAAGAGACCCAGTACTTC	CASRTSGVQQETQYF
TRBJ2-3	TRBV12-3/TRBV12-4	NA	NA	TGTGCCAGCAGTGGCCGTTGGCGGGCGAACACAGATACGCAGTATTTT	CASSGRWRANTDTQYF
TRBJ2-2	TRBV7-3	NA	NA	TGTGCCAGCAGCTCGGCGGCGGGCGGGGAAAACACCGGGGAGCTGTTTTTT	CASSSAAGGENTGELFF
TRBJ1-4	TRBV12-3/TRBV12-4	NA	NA	TGTGCCAGCAGTTTGTCGGGTACAGGCAATGAAAAACTGTTTTTT	CASSLSGTGNEKLFF
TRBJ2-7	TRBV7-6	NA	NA	TGTGCCAGCAGCTTAGTCATCGCAAAAACCTACGAGCAGTACTTC	CASSLVIAKTYEQYF
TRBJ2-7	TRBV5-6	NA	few	TGTGCCAGCAGCCCGGGCCCCACAGGGCTCGATCAGTACTTC	CASSPGPTGLDQYF
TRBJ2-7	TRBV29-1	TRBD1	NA	TGCAGCGTCGTCCGTCGGCCGGGACAGGGTTTAGCCGAGCAGTACTTC	CSVVRRPGQGLAEQYF